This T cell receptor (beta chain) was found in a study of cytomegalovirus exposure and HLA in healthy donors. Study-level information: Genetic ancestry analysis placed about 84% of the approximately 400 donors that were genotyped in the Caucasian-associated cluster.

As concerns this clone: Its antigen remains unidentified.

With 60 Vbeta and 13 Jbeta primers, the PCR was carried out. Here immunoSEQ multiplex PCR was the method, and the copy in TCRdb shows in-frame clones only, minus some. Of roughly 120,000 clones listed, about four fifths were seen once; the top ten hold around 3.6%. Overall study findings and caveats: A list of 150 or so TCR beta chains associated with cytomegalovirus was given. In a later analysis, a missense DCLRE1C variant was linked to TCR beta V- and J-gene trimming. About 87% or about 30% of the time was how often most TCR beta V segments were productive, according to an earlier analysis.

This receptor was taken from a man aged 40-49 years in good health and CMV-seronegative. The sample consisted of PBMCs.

The CDR3 bases are TGTGCCAGCAGCTTAGAGGGAGGTTTTGGCTACACCTTC. This gives the protein CASSLEGGFGYTF. The V call is TRBV7-9, the J call TRBJ1-2, with D unclear. This CDR3 comprises 13 residues. Germline lookup yields CDR1 SEHNR and CDR2 FQNEAQ (reference sequence). V was clipped by 1 base and J by 7 bases, with 10 bases between them. The full variable domain, its missing parts supplied by reference TRBV7-9 and TRBJ1-2, is DTGVSQNPRHKITKRGQNVTFRCDPISEHNRLYWYRQTLGQGPEFLTYFQNEAQLEKSRLLSDRFSAERPKGSFSTLEIQRTEQGDSAMYLCASSLEGGFGYTFGSGTRLTVV.